This T cell receptor (beta chain) appears in the sequencing data of a study of blood T cell repertoires in COVID-19. Overall study context: From the United States, Italy and Spain came samples of acute and convalescent COVID-19. T cells, B-cell-depleted T cells, or PBMCs provided the cDNA or gDNA that served as material.

Original methodology: Reference gene primer amplification yielded estimated nucleated cell counts. Clones were read by immunoSEQ multiplex PCR, and TCRdb kept only the in-frame ones, dropping some. The DNA was the basis for D and trimming; V, J and clone size are from that table. Of 300,000 or so clones detected, about 90% appear once; the ten largest clones hold over 3.5%. Sample: peripheral blood. The TCR sequence derives from a woman aged 35 to 49 with acute or convalescent COVID-19.

CDR3 nucleotide sequence: TGTGCCAGCACAGGTAGTAGGGAGACCCAGTACTTC. This encodes CASTGSRETQYF. This chain uses TRBV2 with TRBJ2-5; D remains unclear. Germline V gene lookup returns CDR1 SNHLY and CDR2 FYNNEI. V dropped 7 bases and J dropped 5 bases, with 11 bases sitting between them. The CDR3 extends over 12 amino acids.